This T cell receptor (beta chain) was profiled in a study of PD-L1 blockade in urothelial cancer. With 1 base clipped from V and 1 base from J, the junction kept 1 base outside the gene matches. The CDR3 covers 15 residues. Germline CDR1 reads SGHTA; CDR2 reads FQGTGA. TCRdb's copy holds only in-frame clones and misses some; the assay was immunoSEQ multiplex PCR. Of about 49,000 clones in the sample, nearly 90% were seen once. This rearrangement joins TRBV7-3 to TRBJ2-1, with 7 bases lining up with TRBD2. This sequence originates from a man aged 55 to 70 with urothelial cancer. The sequences come from PBMCs, collected around atezolizumab (anti-PD-L1) treatment. The CDR3 coding sequence is TGTGCCAGCAGCTTAAACGGGGGGTCCTACAATGAGCAGTTCTTC. Its translation: CASSLNGGSYNEQFF.